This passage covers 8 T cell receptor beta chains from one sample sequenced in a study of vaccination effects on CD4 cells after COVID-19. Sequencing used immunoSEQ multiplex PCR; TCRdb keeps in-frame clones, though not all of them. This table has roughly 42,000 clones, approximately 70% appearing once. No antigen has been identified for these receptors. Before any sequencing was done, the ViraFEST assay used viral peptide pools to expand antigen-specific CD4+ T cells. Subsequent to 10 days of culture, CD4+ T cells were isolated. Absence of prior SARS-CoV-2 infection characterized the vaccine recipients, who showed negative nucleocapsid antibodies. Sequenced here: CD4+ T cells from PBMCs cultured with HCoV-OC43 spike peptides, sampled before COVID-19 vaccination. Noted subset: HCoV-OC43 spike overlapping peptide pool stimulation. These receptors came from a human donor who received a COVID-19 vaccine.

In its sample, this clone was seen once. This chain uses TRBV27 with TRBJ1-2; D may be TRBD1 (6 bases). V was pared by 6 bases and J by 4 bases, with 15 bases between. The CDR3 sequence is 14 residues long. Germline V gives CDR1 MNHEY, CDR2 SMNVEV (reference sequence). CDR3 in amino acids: CASSQQGNLYGYTF. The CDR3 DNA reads TGTGCCAGCAGCCAACAGGGAAACCTCTATGGCTACACCTTC.

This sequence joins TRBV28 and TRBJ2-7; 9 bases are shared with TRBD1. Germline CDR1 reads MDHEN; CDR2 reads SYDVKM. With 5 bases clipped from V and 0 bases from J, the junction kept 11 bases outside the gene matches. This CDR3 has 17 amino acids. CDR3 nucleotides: TGTGCCAGCAGTCTTCCCGGGACAGGGTCGAGCTCCTACGAGCAGTACTTC. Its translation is CASSLPGTGSSSYEQYF.

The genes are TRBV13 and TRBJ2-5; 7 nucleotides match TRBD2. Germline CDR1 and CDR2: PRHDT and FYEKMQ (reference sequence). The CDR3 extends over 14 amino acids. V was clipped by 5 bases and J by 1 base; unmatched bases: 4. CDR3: CASSTSGTQETQYF. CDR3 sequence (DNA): TGTGCCAGCAGCACGAGCGGGACCCAAGAGACCCAGTACTTC.

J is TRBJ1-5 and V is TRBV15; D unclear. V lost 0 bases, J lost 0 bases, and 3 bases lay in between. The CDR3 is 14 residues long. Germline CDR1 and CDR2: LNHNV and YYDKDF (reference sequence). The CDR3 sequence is CATSREHSNQPQHF. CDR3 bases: TGTGCCACCAGCAGAGAGCATAGCAATCAGCCCCAGCATTTT.

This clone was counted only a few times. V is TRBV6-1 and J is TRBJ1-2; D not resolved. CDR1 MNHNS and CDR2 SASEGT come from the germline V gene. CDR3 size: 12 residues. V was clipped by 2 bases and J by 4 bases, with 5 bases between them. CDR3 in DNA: TGTGCCAGCAGTGAACGGATCTATGGCTACACCTTC. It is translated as CASSERIYGYTF.

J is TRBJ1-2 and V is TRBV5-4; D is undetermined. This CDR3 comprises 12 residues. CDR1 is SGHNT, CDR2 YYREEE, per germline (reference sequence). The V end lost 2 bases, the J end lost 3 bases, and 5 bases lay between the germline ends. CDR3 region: CASSFGDYGYTF. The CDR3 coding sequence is TGTGCCAGCAGCTTCGGGGACTATGGCTACACCTTC.

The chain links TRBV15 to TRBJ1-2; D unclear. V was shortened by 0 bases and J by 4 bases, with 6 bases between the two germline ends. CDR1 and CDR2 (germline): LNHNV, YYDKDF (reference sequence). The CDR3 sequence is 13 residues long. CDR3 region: CATSRDNLYGYTF. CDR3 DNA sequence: TGTGCCACCAGCAGAGATAACCTCTATGGCTACACCTTC.

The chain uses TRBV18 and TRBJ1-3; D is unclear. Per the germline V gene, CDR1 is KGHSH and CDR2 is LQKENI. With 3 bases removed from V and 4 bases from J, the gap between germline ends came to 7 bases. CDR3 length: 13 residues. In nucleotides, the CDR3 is TGTGCCAGCTCACCCCAGGAGGGAAACACCATATATTTT. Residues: CASSPQEGNTIYF. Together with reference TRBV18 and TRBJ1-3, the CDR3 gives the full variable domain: NAGVMQNPRHLVRRRGQEARLRCSPMKGHSHVYWYRQLPEEGLKFMVYLQKENIIDESGMPKERFSAEFPKEGPSILRIQQVVRGDSAAYFCASSPQEGNTIYFGEGSWLTVV.